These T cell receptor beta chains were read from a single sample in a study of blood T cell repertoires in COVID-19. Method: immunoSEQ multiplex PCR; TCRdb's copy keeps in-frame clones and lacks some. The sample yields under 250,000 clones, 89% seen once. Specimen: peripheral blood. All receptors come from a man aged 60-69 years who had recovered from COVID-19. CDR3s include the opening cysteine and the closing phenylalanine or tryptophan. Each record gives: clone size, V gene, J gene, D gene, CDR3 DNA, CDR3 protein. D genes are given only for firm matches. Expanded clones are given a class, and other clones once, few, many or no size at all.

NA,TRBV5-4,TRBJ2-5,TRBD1,TGTGCCAGCAGCCAACAGGGGGCCCAAGAGACCCAGTACTTC,CASSQQGAQETQYF
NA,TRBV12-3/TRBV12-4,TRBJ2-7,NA,TGTGCCAGCAGTTTGTCATACAAGCAGTACTTC,CASSLSYKQYF
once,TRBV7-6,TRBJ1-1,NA,TGTGCCAGCAGCCCAACCCAGGGGCAGGGGATTGAAGCTTTCTTT,CASSPTQGQGIEAFF
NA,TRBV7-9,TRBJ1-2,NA,TGTGCCAGCAGCTTACCATCTTCTGGGACTGGTGGCTACACCTTC,CASSLPSSGTGGYTF
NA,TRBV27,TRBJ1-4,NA,TGTGCCAGCAGCAACCGGAACAGGGTTACTAATGAAAAACTGTTTTTT,CASSNRNRVTNEKLFF
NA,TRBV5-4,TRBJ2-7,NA,TGTGCCAGCAGCCCACGTGGCAGGTTCTACGAGCAGTACTTC,CASSPRGRFYEQYF
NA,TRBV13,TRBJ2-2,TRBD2,TGTGCCAGCAGCTTAGGCGGGGGGACCGGGGAGCTGTTTTTT,CASSLGGGTGELFF
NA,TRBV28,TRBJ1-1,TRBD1,TGTGCCAACATGCCCCCAGGGGGCACTGAAGCTTTCTTT,CANMPPGGTEAFF
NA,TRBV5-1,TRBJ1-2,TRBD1,TGCGCCAGCAGCTATTGGACAGGGGCTTTTGGCTACACCTTC,CASSYWTGAFGYTF
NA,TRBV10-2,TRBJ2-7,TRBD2,TGCGCCAGCAGTGAGCTTGGCGGGAGGTCTGGCGAGCAGTACTTC,CASSELGGRSGEQYF
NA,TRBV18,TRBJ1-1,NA,TGTGCCAGCTCAGGGGGGACGGGAACTGAAGCTTTCTTT,CASSGGTGTEAFF
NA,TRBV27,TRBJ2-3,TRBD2,TGTGCCAGCAGTCCCTCCCCCGGGACTAGCGCAATTGGTACGCAGTATTTT,CASSPSPGTSAIGTQYF
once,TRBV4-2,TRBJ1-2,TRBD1,TGTGCCAGCAGCCCTTACAGGGGGAGCGACTATGGCTACACCTTC,CASSPYRGSDYGYTF
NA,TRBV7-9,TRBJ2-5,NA,TGTGCCAGCAGCCCCGCCTTCCCGGCCCAGTACTTC,CASSPAFPAQYF
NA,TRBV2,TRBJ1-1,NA,TGTGCCAGCAGTGTAGGGACTGAGGTCTCTGAAGCTTTCTTT,CASSVGTEVSEAFF
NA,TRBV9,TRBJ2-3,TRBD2,TGTGCCAGCAGCGGACGGGGGGATAGCACAGATACGCAGTATTTT,CASSGRGDSTDTQYF
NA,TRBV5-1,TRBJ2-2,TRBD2,TGCGCCAGCAGCTACGCAGCGGGAGTTACCGGGGAGCTGTTTTTT,CASSYAAGVTGELFF
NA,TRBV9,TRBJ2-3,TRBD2,TGTGCCAGCAGCGTAGTGGCTAGCGGAAACACAGATACGCAGTATTTT,CASSVVASGNTDTQYF
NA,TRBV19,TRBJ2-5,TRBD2,TGTGCCAGTACTGCTAGCGGGAGGCGGGGAGAGACCCAGTACTTC,CASTASGRRGETQYF
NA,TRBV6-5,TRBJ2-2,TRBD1,TGTGCCAGCAGTAGACAGGGGGATAACACCGGGGAGCTGTTTTTT,CASSRQGDNTGELFF